This T cell receptor (beta chain) came from a study of T cell responses to AZD1222 COVID-19 vaccine. To note about this clone: Its antigen is unknown.

Study-wide points: Nearly half of the spike-specific TCRs reportedly recognize variant regions that carry no mutations. Spike-wide coverage was observed for vaccine-associated CD4 TCRs, with dominant responses at 160-218 and 743-854. Baseline testing showed seropositivity in only six AZD1222 recipients.

V shed 0 bases, J shed 0 bases, and the junction held 16 bases outside the gene matches. CDR3 length: 22 residues. Germline CDR1 SGHRS, CDR2 YFSETQ. Libraries were prepared by immunoSEQ multiplex PCR; TCRdb keeps only in-frame clonotypes and omits some of them. Among tens of thousands of clones, around 80% were seen once, and the ten largest hold about 3.9%. The chain combines TRBV5-1 with TRBJ2-1; 12 bases are a match to TRBD2. The source was peripheral blood, collected on day 0 of AZD1222 vaccination. The receptor was derived from an adult in good health. This CDR3 reads CASSLAEFRLAGAPSSYNEQFF. The CDR3 DNA reads TGCGCCAGCAGCTTGGCCGAGTTCAGACTAGCGGGGGCCCCGAGCTCCTACAATGAGCAGTTCTTC.